The 26 T cell receptor beta chains below come from one sample, sequenced in a study of early T cells in non-severe SARS-CoV-2 infection. TCRdb ran MiXCR on the 5' RACE reads and lists one entry per CDR3 protein. Of roughly 50,000 distinct CDR3 sequences listed, 9.3% are singletons. Sequenced sample: whole blood. These receptors all stem from an adult who was a healthcare worker with PCR-confirmed SARS-CoV-2 infection or an uninfected control (not recorded which).

This clonotype was counted between two and nine times. The chain carries TRBV20-1 and TRBJ2-1; TRBD2 matches at 10 bases. Trimming at V came to 3 bases and at J to 0 bases, leaving 11 bases not matched to a gene. This CDR3 comprises 18 residues. Germline CDR1 and CDR2: DFQATT and SNEGSKA (reference sequence). This chain's CDR3 is CSASPSPLAGASYNEQFF. The CDR3 DNA sequence: TGCAGTGCTAGCCCATCTCCTCTAGCGGGGGCCTCCTACAATGAGCAGTTCTTC.

V is TRBV6-5 and J is TRBJ2-1, with D possibly being TRBD1 (6 bases). The CDR3 runs to 17 residues. V was cut by 5 bases and J by 7 bases, with 24 bases left in between. CDR1 and CDR2 (germline): MNHEY, SVGAGI. The CDR3 loop is CASSQKPMGHPFNEQFF. CDR3 sequence (DNA): TGTGCCAGCAGTCAAAAGCCTATGGGACACCCGTTTAATGAGCAGTTCTTC.

Many counts were recorded for this clonotype. The chain joins TRBV4-3 to TRBJ2-2; unclear D gene. V was pared by 3 bases and J by 0 bases, with 5 bases between. This CDR3 has 14 residues. The germline V gene encodes CDR1 LGHNA and CDR2 YSLEER. Here the CDR3 reads CASSHYTNTGELFF. In DNA, the CDR3 is TGCGCCAGCAGCCACTACACGAACACCGGGGAGCTGTTTTTT.

The sample holds a few counts of this clonotype. The chain is built from TRBV20-1 and TRBJ2-1; 10 bases align to TRBD2. The length of the CDR3 is 14 residues. V was pared by 2 bases and J by 6 bases, with 4 bases of the junction left unmatched. Germline CDR1 DFQATT, CDR2 SNEGSKA (reference sequence). CDR3 in amino acids: CSARKAGGRNEQFF. CDR3 DNA sequence: TGCAGTGCTAGAAAAGCGGGAGGGCGCAATGAGCAGTTCTTC.

This clonotype was found many times. V and J are TRBV10-3 and TRBJ2-1; 12 nucleotides align to TRBD2. Germline values: CDR1 ENHRY, CDR2 SYGVKD. The junction had 14 bases not matched to a gene; V was cut back by 4 bases and J by 4 bases. This CDR3 contains 19 residues. CDR3 DNA sequence: TGTGCCATCAGTGCGGGACTAGCGGGTTCAGGGGGGCTATACAATGAGCAGTTCTTC. Translating it yields CAISAGLAGSGGLYNEQFF.

Within the sample, this clonotype is medium-sized. V usage is TRBV11-2 and J usage is TRBJ2-3; 8 bases agree with TRBD2. With 0 bases clipped from V and 12 bases from J, the junction kept 5 bases outside the gene matches. This CDR3 is built from 13 residues. Per germline, CDR1 SGHAT and CDR2 FQNNGV. The CDR3 loop is CASSLEAAGDQYF. The CDR3 DNA follows: TGTGCCAGCAGCTTAGAGGCAGCGGGAGATCAGTATTTT.

This clonotype appeared many times. The V gene is TRBV10-3, the J gene TRBJ2-3; D is perhaps TRBD1 (6 bases). The V and J ends lost 8 bases and 0 bases respectively, with 15 bases between them. CDR3 size: 15 residues. The germline V gene has CDR1 ENHRY and CDR2 SYGVKD. The CDR3 nucleotides read TGTGCCATCGGGGGCCGGGTTTCTAGCACAGATACGCAGTATTTT. This sequence encodes CAIGGRVSSTDTQYF.

The gene calls are TRBV28 and TRBJ2-3; 12 bases fit TRBD2. The germline gives CDR1 MDHEN, CDR2 SYDVKM. The trim removed 6 bases at V and 7 bases at J, leaving 5 bases unmatched. CDR3 length: 14 amino acids. For the CDR3, the DNA is TGTGCCAGCAGCCTAGCGGGAGGGCCAAATACGCAGTATTTT. This sequence encodes CASSLAGGPNTQYF.

This clonotype occurred many times. The rearrangement joins TRBV7-9 to TRBJ2-1; the D is unclear. Trimming pared 1 base from V and 4 bases from J, leaving 11 bases between. The CDR3 spans 15 residues. Germline CDR1 reads SEHNR; CDR2 reads FQNEAQ (reference sequence). As DNA, the CDR3 is TGTGCCAGCAGCTTAGTGCGGAGCATATACAATGAGCAGTTCTTC. Amino acid sequence: CASSLVRSIYNEQFF. Filled out from reference TRBV7-9 and TRBJ2-1, the complete variable domain reads DTGVSQNPRHKITKRGQNVTFRCDPISEHNRLYWYRQTLGQGPEFLTYFQNEAQLEKSRLLSDRFSAERPKGSFSTLEIQRTEQGDSAMYLCASSLVRSIYNEQFFGPGTRLTVL.

This chain links TRBV4-3 with TRBJ1-4, with D possibly being TRBD1 (6 bases). The CDR3 has 15 amino acids. Per germline, CDR1 LGHNA and CDR2 YSLEER. V was shortened by 0 bases and J by 7 bases, with 12 bases between the two germline ends. CDR3 sequence: CASSQDGRGGEKLFF. The CDR3 region has the DNA TGCGCCAGCAGCCAAGATGGCAGGGGAGGTGAAAAACTGTTTTTT.

This clonotype was seen more than once but under ten times. The gene calls are TRBV4-1 and TRBJ2-1; no clear D gene. Trimming took 2 bases from V and 2 from J, leaving 13 bases between them. The CDR3 extends over 16 amino acids. CDR1 is MGHRA and CDR2 is YSYEKL in the germline V gene. The CDR3 sequence: CASSQRTLSTYNEQFF. The CDR3 nucleotides are TGCGCCAGCAGCCAAAGAACCCTTTCCACCTACAATGAGCAGTTCTTC.

The chain carries TRBV5-6 and TRBJ1-1, with D perhaps TRBD1 (6 bases). CDR3 length: 15 amino acids. The ends were cut back, 1 base at V and 5 bases at J, with 15 bases in the middle. CDR1 and CDR2 (germline): SGHDT, YYEEEE. In nucleotides, the CDR3 is TGTGCCAGCAGCTTGCCCAGACAGGCTCGGACTGAAGCTTTCTTT. Its translation is CASSLPRQARTEAFF. The full variable domain, completed using reference TRBV5-6 and TRBJ1-1, is DAGVTQSPTHLIKTRGQQVTLRCSPKSGHDTVSWYQQALGQGPQFIFQYYEEEERQRGNFPDRFSGHQFPNYSSELNVNALLLGDSALYLCASSLPRQARTEAFFGQGTRLTVV.

The rearrangement uses TRBV7-9 and TRBJ2-1, with TRBD2 matching 7 bases. CDR3 length: 17 amino acids. CDR1 is SEHNR and CDR2 is FQNEAQ in the germline V gene (reference sequence). V shed 5 bases, J shed 1 base, and the junction held 11 bases outside the gene matches. The CDR3 sequence is CASSPWRTSGSYNEQFF. Here the CDR3 DNA reads TGTGCCAGCAGCCCCTGGCGGACTAGTGGGTCCTACAATGAGCAGTTCTTC.

This clonotype was detected many times. The V call is TRBV24-1, the J call TRBJ2-2, with D tentatively TRBD1 or TRBD2 (5 bases each). There are 15 residues in the CDR3. Per germline, CDR1 KGHDR and CDR2 SFDVKD. V was trimmed by 8 bases and J by 2 bases, leaving 14 bases between them. The CDR3 bases are TGTGCCACCAAGGCAAGGGACGATAACACCGGGGAGCTGTTTTTT. Translation gives CATKARDDNTGELFF.

This clonotype appeared a few times. This rearrangement joins TRBV6-2 or TRBV6-3 to TRBJ1-1; D ambiguous. Germline CDR1 and CDR2: MNHEY and SVGEGT. The CDR3 totals 11 residues. Trimming removed 6 bases at V and 7 bases at J, with 9 bases between. CDR3: CASRRDGEAFF. The CDR3 bases are TGTGCCAGCAGAAGGGATGGTGAAGCTTTCTTT.

This clonotype was picked up many times. The V gene is TRBV7-2, the J gene TRBJ2-1; 9 nucleotides agree with TRBD2. The CDR3 covers 15 residues. Per germline, CDR1 SGHTA and CDR2 FQGNSA. After removal of 7 bases from V and 5 bases from J, the junction contained 9 bases not matched to a gene. CDR3 amino acids: CASTKEAGGNNEQFF. CDR3 nucleotide sequence: TGTGCCAGCACCAAAGAAGCGGGAGGAAACAATGAGCAGTTCTTC.

The chain uses TRBV12-3 or TRBV12-4 and TRBJ2-7, with TRBD1 matching over 10 bases. V lost 7 bases to trimming and J lost 5 bases; unmatched junction nucleotides: 8. This CDR3 has 14 amino acids. The CDR3 DNA is TGTGCCAGCAACGACCGGGACAGGGGTCACGAGCAGTACTTC. It specifies CASNDRDRGHEQYF.

The chain joins TRBV7-2 to TRBJ2-7; D gene unclear. CDR3 size: 14 residues. Between the trimmed V and J ends, which lost 5 bases and 3 bases, there was a span of 14 bases. CDR1 SGHTA and CDR2 FQGNSA come from the germline V gene. CDR3 in amino acids: CASSRSSGLYEQYF. Written as DNA, the CDR3 is TGTGCCAGCAGCCGGAGTTCCGGGCTCTACGAGCAGTACTTC.

This clonotype occurred many times. The chain joins TRBV20-1 to TRBJ2-1, with D maybe TRBD2 (6 bases). This CDR3 has 12 amino acids. Germline V gene lookup returns CDR1 DFQATT and CDR2 SNEGSKA (reference sequence). V lost 5 bases, J lost 7 bases, and 12 bases lay in between. CDR3 region: CSADRDLNEQFF. CDR3 DNA: TGCAGTGCTGACCGGGACTTGAATGAGCAGTTCTTC.

This clonotype occurred a few times. The chain uses TRBV19 and TRBJ2-7; no reliable D call. The V and J ends lost 3 bases and 4 bases respectively, with 16 bases between them. Germline V CDR1 and CDR2: LNHDA, SQIVND (reference sequence). The length of the CDR3 is 15 residues. The DNA of the CDR3 is TGTGCCAGTAGTATTAGGCCGGTTCGAGAGTACGAGCAGTACTTC. This encodes CASSIRPVREYEQYF.

This clonotype was detected many times. The chain links TRBV7-8 to TRBJ1-2, with 8 bases matching TRBD1. The CDR3 consists of 15 residues. V shed 1 base and J 8 bases; nucleotides not matched to a gene: 9. The germline V gene encodes CDR1 SGHVS and CDR2 FQNEAQ. CDR3 sequence: CASSLVEDRASGYTF. The CDR3 DNA sequence: TGTGCCAGCAGCTTAGTGGAGGACAGGGCAAGCGGCTACACCTTC.

This clonotype occurred many times. The rearrangement links TRBV29-1 to TRBJ1-4; possible D gene TRBD1, 6 bases. Per germline, CDR1 SQVTM and CDR2 ANQGSEA. The CDR3 sequence is 12 residues long. Trimming stripped 4 bases from V and 5 bases from J, with 8 bases between. The CDR3 protein is CSVGGGNEKLFF. The DNA of the CDR3 is TGCAGCGTTGGAGGGGGGAATGAAAAACTGTTTTTT.

This sequence joins TRBV5-1 and TRBJ1-5, with D uncertain. Trimming took off 4 bases at V and 3 bases at J, with 14 bases between the two ends. Germline-derived CDR1 and CDR2 are SGHRS and YFSETQ. The CDR3 is 15 residues long. CDR3 nucleotides: TGCGCCAGCAGCCCCGGGCCTGACTTCAATCAGCCCCAGCATTTT. Translating it yields CASSPGPDFNQPQHF.

The table lists this clonotype with many counts. This chain uses TRBV28 with TRBJ1-2; D gene uncertain. Trimming removed 4 bases from V and 4 bases from J, with 4 bases in between. Looked up from germline, CDR1 is MDHEN and CDR2 is SYDVKM. The CDR3 is 11 residues long. The CDR3 DNA reads TGTGCCAGCAGTTATGGCTATGGCTACACCTTC. Translation gives CASSYGYGYTF.

This clonotype was observed at least ten times. This chain links TRBV4-3 with TRBJ2-3; D remains unclear. This CDR3 region has 13 residues. With 1 base removed from V and 8 bases from J, the gap between germline ends came to 10 bases. The V gene's germline CDR1 is LGHNA and CDR2 YSLEER. In nucleotides, the CDR3 is TGCGCCAGCAGCCAAGTAGACTCAAGTACGCAGTATTTT. Amino acids: CASSQVDSSTQYF.

This clonotype was found once. The rearrangement joins TRBV29-1 to TRBJ2-5; D is undetermined. In germline, CDR1 is SQVTM, CDR2 ANQGSEA. The CDR3 totals 13 residues. The germline V and J ends were trimmed by 2 bases and 5 bases, with 12 bases remaining between them. DNA for the CDR3: TGCAGCGTTGAAAAGGATGTCCGGGAGACCCAGTACTTC. Translated: CSVEKDVRETQYF.